The 4 T cell receptor beta chains below were found in one sample sequenced in a study of T cells in Graves' hyperthyroidism and ophthalmopathy. Amplification targeted TCR beta CDR3 regions from RNA transcripts. RT-PCR in the first round (using the HTBI primer set) targeted the TCR CDR3. One entry per CDR3 protein results from TCRdb running MiXCR on the multiplex PCR reads. Altogether around 440,000 distinct CDR3 sequences are present, less than 20% being singletons, with the ten largest covering around 7.7%. Sequenced: blood. The receptors here all came from a woman aged 18-29 years with Graves' hyperthyroidism.

A note on this clonotype: This may be a read error: a much more frequent sequence differs by one nucleotide. The genes are TRBV20-1 and TRBJ2-5; D might be TRBD1 or TRBD2, each matching 5 bases. Germline V gene data show CDR1 as DFQATT and CDR2 as SNEGSKA (reference sequence). CDR3 size: 13 residues. DNA for the CDR3: TGCAGTGCCGTAAGGGACGGAGAAGAGGCCCAGTACTTC. It codes for CSAVRDGEEAQYF.

This clonotype was seen a single time. The V and J genes are TRBV28 and TRBJ2-1, with 16 bases that match TRBD2. Looked up from germline, CDR1 is MDHEN and CDR2 is SYDVKM. V gave up 8 bases and J gave up 7 bases; unmatched junction bases: 8. The CDR3 has 16 amino acids. The CDR3 DNA reads TGTGCCAGCCCACCCGGGACTAGCGGGGGGGCGAATGAGCAGTTCTTC. Its protein product is CASPPGTSGGANEQFF.

This clonotype was counted many times. The genes are TRBV20-1 and TRBJ2-7, with D possibly TRBD2 on 7 matching bases. CDR1 DFQATT and CDR2 SNEGSKA come from the germline V gene (reference sequence). The CDR3 extends over 11 amino acids. Between the trimmed V and J ends, which lost 6 bases and 3 bases, there was a span of 9 bases. The CDR3 sequence is CSAGGGYEQYF. Here the CDR3 DNA reads TGCAGTGCAGGGGGGGGCTACGAGCAGTACTTC.

This clonotype was picked up many times. The chain joins TRBV6-1 to TRBJ1-1; D unclear. The CDR3 loop spans 15 amino acids. Germline-derived CDR1 and CDR2 are MNHNS and SASEGT. Trimming took 8 bases from V and 6 from J, leaving 22 bases between them. In DNA, the CDR3 is TGTGCCAGCGACCTCAACGGGGTTTCGGGCGCTGAAGCTTTCTTT. Encoded protein: CASDLNGVSGAEAFF.